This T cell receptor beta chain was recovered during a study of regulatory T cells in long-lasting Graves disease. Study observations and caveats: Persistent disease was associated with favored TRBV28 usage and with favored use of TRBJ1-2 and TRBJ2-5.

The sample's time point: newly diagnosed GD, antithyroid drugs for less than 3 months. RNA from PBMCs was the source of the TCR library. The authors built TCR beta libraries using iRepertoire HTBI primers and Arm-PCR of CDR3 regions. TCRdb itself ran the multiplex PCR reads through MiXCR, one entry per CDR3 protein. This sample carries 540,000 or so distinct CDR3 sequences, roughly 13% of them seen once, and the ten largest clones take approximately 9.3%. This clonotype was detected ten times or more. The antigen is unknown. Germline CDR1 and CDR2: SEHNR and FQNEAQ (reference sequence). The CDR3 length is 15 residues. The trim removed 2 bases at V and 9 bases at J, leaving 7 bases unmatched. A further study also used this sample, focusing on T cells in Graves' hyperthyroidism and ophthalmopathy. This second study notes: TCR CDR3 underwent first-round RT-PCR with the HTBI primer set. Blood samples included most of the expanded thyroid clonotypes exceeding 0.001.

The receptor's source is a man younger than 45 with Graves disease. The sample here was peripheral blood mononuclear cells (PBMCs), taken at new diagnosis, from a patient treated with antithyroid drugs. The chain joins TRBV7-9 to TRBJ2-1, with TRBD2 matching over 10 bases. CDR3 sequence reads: CASSLIEREGPEQFF. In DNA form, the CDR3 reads TGTGCCAGCAGCTTAATCGAGCGGGAGGGGCCTGAGCAGTTCTTC.